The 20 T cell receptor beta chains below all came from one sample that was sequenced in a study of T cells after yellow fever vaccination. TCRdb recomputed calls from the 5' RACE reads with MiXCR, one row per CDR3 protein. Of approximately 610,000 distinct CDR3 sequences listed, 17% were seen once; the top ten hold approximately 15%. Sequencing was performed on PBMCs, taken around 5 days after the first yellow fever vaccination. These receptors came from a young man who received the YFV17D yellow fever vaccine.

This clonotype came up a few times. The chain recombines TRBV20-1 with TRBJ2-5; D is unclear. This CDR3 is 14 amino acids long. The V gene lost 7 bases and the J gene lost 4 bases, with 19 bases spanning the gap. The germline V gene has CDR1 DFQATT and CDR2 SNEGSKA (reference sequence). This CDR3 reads CSGEVATPRETQYF. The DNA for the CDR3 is TGCAGTGGAGAGGTGGCTACCCCTCGAGAGACCCAGTACTTC.

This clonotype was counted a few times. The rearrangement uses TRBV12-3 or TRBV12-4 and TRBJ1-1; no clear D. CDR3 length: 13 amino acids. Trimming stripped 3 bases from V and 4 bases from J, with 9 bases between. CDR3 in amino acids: CASSLGRITEAFF. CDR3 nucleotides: TGTGCCAGCAGTTTGGGTCGAATCACTGAAGCTTTCTTT.

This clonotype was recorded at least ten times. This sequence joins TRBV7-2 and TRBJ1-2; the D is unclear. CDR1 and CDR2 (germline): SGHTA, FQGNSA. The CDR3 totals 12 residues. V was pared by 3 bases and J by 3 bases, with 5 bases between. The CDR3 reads CASSFQDYGYTF. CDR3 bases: TGTGCCAGCAGCTTCCAGGACTATGGCTACACCTTC.

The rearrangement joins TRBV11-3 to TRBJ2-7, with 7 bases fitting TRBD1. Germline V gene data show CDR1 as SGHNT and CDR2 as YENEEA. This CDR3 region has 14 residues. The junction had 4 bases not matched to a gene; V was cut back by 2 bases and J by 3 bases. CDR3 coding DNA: TGTGCCAGCAGCTTATCAGGGGGTGACTACGAGCAGTACTTC. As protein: CASSLSGGDYEQYF.

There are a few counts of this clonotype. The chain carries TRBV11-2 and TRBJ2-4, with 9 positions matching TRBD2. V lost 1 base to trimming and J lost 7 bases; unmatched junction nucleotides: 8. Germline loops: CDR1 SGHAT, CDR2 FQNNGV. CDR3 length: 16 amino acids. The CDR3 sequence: CASSLVAGGPTNIQYF. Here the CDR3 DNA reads TGTGCCAGCAGCTTAGTTGCGGGGGGGCCCACCAACATTCAGTACTTC.

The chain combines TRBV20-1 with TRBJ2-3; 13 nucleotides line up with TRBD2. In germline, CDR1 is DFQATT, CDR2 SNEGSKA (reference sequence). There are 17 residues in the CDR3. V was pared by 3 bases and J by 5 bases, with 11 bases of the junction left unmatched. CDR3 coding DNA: TGCAGTGCTAGCCCACTCACTAGCGGGGGGGCGGGAGATACGCAGTATTTT. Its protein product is CSASPLTSGGAGDTQYF.

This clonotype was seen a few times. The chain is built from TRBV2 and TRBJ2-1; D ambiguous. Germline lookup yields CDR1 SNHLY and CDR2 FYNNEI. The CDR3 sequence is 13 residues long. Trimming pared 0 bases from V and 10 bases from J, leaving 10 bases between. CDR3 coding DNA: TGTGCCAGCAGTGAAGCGGTATTAAGCGAGCAGTTCTTC. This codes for CASSEAVLSEQFF.

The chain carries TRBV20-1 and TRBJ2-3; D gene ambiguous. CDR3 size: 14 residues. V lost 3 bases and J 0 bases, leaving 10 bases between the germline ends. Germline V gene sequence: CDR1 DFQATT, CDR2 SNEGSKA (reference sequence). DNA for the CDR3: TGCAGTGCTAGGTCCACGCAGAGCACAGATACGCAGTATTTT. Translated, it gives CSARSTQSTDTQYF.

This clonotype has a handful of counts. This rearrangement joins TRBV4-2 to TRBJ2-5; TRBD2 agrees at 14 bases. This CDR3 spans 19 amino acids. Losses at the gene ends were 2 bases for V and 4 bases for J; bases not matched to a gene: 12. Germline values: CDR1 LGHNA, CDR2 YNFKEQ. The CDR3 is CASSQPGRLAGGKGETQYF. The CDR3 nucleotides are TGTGCCAGCAGCCAACCTGGACGACTAGCGGGGGGGAAGGGAGAGACCCAGTACTTC.

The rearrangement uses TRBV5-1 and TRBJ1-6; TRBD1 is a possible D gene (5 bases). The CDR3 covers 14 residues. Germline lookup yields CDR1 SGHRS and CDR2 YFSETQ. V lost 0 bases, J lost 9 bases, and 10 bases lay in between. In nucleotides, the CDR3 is TGCGCCAGCAGCTTGGGGGGCGACGGTTCACCCCTCCACTTT. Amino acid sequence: CASSLGGDGSPLHF.

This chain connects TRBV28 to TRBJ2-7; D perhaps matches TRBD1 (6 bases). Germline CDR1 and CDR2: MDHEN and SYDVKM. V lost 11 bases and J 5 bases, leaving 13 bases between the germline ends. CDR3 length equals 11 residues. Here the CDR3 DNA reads TGTGCCGTACAGGGTAGGGACGAGCAGTACGTC. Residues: CAVQGRDEQYV.

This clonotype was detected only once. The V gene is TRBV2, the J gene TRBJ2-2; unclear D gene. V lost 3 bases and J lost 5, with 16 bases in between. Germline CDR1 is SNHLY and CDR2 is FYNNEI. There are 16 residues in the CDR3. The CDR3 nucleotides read TGTGCCAGCAGTGACAGGACCGGCCTAGGGACCGGGGAGCTGTTTTTT. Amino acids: CASSDRTGLGTGELFF.

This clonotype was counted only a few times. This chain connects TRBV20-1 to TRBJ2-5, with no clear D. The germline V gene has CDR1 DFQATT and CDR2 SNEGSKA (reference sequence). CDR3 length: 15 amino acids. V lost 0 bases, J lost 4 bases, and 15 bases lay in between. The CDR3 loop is CSARDHGGSRETQYF. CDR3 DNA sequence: TGCAGTGCTAGAGATCACGGTGGTAGCAGAGAGACCCAGTACTTC.

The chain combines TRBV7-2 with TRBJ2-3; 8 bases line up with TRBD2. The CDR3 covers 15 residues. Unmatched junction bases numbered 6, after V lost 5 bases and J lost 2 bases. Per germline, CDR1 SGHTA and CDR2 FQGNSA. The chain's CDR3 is CASSQRGRDTDTQYF. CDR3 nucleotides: TGTGCCAGCAGCCAGCGGGGGCGGGACACAGATACGCAGTATTTT.

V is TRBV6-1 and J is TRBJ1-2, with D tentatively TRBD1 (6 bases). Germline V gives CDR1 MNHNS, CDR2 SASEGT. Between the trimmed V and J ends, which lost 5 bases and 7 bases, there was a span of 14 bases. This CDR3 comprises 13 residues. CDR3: CASSNTGLGGYTF. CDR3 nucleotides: TGTGCCAGCAGTAATACAGGGTTGGGTGGCTACACCTTC.

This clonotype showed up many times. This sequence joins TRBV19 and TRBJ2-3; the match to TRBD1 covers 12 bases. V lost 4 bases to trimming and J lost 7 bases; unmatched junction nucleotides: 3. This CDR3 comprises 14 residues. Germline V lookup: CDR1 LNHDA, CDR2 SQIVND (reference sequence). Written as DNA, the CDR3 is TGTGCCAGTAGTAGGGGACAGGGGGCGAATACGCAGTATTTT. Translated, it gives CASSRGQGANTQYF.

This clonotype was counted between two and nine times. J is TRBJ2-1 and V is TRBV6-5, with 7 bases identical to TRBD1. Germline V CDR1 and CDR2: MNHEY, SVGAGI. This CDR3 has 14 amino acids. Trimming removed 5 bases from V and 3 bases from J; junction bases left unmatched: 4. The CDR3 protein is CASSHRGGYNEQFF. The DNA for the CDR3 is TGTGCCAGCAGTCACAGGGGTGGCTACAATGAGCAGTTCTTC.

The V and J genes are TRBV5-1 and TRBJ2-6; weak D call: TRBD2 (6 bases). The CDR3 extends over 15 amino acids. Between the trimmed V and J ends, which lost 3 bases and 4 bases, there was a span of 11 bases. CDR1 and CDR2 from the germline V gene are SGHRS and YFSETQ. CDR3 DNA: TGCGCCAGCAGCTGGAGGGGAACCGGGGCCAACGTCCTGACTTTC. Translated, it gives CASSWRGTGANVLTF.

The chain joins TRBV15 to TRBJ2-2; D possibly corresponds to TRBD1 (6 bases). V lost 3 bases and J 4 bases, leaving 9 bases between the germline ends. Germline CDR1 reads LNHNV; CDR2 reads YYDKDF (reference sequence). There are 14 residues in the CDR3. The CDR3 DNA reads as TGTGCCACCAGCAGCCAGGGGTTCACCGGGGAGCTGTTTTTT. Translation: CATSSQGFTGELFF.

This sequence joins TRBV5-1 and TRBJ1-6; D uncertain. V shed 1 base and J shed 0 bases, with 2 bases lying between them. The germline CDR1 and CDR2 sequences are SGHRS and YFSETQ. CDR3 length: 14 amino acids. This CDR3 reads CASSLYSYNSPLHF. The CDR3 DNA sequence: TGCGCCAGCAGCTTGTACTCCTATAATTCACCCCTCCACTTT.